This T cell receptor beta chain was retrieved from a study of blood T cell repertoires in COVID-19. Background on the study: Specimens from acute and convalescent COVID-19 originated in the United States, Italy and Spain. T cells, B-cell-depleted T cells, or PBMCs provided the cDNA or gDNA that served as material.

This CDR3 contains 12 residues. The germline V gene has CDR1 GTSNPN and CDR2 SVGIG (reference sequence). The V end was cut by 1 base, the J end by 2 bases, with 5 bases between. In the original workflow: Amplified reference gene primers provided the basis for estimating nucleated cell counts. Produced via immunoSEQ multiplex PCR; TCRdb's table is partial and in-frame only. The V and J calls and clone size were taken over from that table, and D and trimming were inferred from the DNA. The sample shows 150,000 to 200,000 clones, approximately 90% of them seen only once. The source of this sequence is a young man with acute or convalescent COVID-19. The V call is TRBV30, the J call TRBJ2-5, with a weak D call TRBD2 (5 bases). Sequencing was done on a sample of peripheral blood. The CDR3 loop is CAWSGTQETQYF. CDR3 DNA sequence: TGTGCCTGGAGTGGGACTCAAGAGACCCAGTACTTC.